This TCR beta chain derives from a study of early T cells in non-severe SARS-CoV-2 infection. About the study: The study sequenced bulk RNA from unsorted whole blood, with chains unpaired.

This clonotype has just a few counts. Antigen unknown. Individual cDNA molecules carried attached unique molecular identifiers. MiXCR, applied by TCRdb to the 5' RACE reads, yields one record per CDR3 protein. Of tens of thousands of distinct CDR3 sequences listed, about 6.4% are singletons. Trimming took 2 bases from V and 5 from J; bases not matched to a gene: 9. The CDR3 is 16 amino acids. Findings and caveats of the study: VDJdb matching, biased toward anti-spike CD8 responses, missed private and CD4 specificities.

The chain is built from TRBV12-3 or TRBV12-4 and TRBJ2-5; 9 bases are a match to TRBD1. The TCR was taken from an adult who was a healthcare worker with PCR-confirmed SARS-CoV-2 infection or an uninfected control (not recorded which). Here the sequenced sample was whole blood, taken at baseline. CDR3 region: CASSLWDRVFTETQYF. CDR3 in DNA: TGTGCCAGCAGTTTATGGGACAGGGTGTTTACGGAGACCCAGTACTTC.